This T cell receptor beta chain comes out of a study of a mutant IDH1 vaccine in newly diagnosed glioma. Study context: Earlier care involved radiotherapy, temozolomide, or both, and the majority received both.

The repertoire was sequenced with immunoSEQ multiplex PCR; TCRdb's copy has only in-frame clones and lacks some. This table holds fewer than 45,000 clones, approximately 72% found once. As regards this clone: Its antigen remains unidentified.

Specified time point: week 23, last vaccination. Doses consisted of 300 ug of mutant IDH1 20-mer peptide each, paired with topical imiquimod. There were new WHO grade 3 or 4 astrocytomas in the donors, and these were IDH1-mutant and ATRX-lost. The source is a man in his fifties or sixties with glioma. Here the sequenced sample was PBMCs, taken from a glioma patient whose treatment included an IDH1 peptide vaccine.

CDR3 bases: TGTGCCAGTAGTATTTCGGTCGGGACAGGGTACGGCTACACCTTC. As protein: CASSISVGTGYGYTF. The chain employs TRBV19 and TRBJ1-2; 9 bases match TRBD1. There are 15 residues in the CDR3. The junction had 10 bases not matched to a gene; V was cut back by 3 bases and J by 8 bases. Germline V gene sequence: CDR1 LNHDA, CDR2 SQIVND (reference sequence).